One T cell receptor beta chain is described in this entry. No antigen is known for it. Unmatched junction bases numbered 9, after V lost 4 bases and J lost 8 bases. CDR3 length: 14 amino acids. Germline V gives CDR1 SGDLS, CDR2 YYNGEE. The data originate from a study of T cell responses to AZD1222 COVID-19 vaccine. Across the study: Second-dose recipients at about 4 or about 12 weeks were treated as one pooled group. Study results and caveats: All repertoire sampling was performed exclusively after the peak T cell response. Dominant CD4 TCR responses targeted spike regions 160-218 and 743-854. Reportedly, close to half of spike-specific TCRs are directed against unmutated variant regions.

Using immunoSEQ multiplex PCR, the repertoire was profiled, and TCRdb retains in-frame clones only, with some absent. This sample has about 91,000 clones; approximately 91% occur once, and the top ten carry 15% to 20%. This TCR was sampled from an adult in good health. V and J are TRBV9 and TRBJ2-7, with 10 bases matching TRBD1. Source: peripheral blood, taken on day 0 of AZD1222 vaccination. CDR3 sequence reads: CASSTNLDRGKQYF. The CDR3 nucleotides are TGTGCCAGCAGCACGAACCTGGACAGGGGGAAGCAGTACTTC.